This entry features one TCR beta chain sequence. Its antigen is unknown. This specimen comes from a study of blood T cell dynamics during melanoma immunotherapy. Across the whole study: First-line therapy was either pembrolizumab or nivolumab with ipilimumab for metastatic melanoma.

DNA loading was fixed at about 340 ng for all bulk PBMC samples. Assay used: immunoSEQ multiplex PCR; TCRdb lists only in-frame clones, some missing. The data show roughly 12,000 clones, with 88% seen just once and 5% to 7.5% held by the top ten. Time point described: week 3, after first cycle of checkpoint inhibitor. Patients had no prior systemic cancer treatment, immunosuppressants or other active cancers. Study conclusions and caveats: At W3, later disease-control patients showed bifurcated PBMC repertoire changes, unlike progressors.

The V end was cut by 2 bases, the J end by 2 bases, with 12 bases between. The germline V gene encodes CDR1 MNHNY and CDR2 SVGAGI (reference sequence). The CDR3 is 16 residues long. V gene TRBV6-6 combines with J gene TRBJ2-2; tentatively, D is TRBD2 (6 bases). This receptor was identified in a human donor with melanoma. The sample was blood, taken from a patient treated with checkpoint blockade. CDR3 DNA sequence: TGTGCCAGCAGTTACAGAGGCGGGGCTAACACCGGGGAGCTGTTTTTT. It codes for CASSYRGGANTGELFF.